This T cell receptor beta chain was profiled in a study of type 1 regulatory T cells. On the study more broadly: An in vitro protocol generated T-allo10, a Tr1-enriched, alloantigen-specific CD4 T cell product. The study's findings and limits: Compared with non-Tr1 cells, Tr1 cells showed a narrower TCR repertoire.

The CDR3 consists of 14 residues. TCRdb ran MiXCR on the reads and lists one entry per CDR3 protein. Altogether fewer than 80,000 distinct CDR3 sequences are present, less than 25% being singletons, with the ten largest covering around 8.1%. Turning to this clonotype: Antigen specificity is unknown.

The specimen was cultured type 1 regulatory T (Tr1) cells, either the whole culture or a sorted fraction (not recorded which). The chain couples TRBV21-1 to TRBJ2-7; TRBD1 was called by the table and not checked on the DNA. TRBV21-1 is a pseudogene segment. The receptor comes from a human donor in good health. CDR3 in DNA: TGTGCCAGCAGAAGCCAAAAACGGGGGGAGAGGCAGTACTTC. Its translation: CASRSQKRGERQYF.